The 8 T cell receptor beta chains in this list originate from one sample, sequenced in a study of long-term antiretroviral therapy in people with HIV. At survey level, the immunoSEQ assay was run in its v3.0 version. Measured with immunoSEQ multiplex PCR; TCRdb has only the in-frame clones, and not every one. The table has over 15,000 clones, 75% to 85% seen once. The sample in question was unsorted PBMCs, obtained at the start of antiretroviral therapy, before treatment. The receptor source for this set is a young man with HIV.

Relative to its sample, this clone is medium-sized. The chain carries TRBV6-1 and TRBJ2-7, with TRBD1 identical over 9 bases. The CDR3 runs to 14 residues. Per the germline V gene, CDR1 is MNHNS and CDR2 is SASEGT. V trimming: 4 bases; J trimming: 4 bases; junction bases outside the gene matches: 5. The CDR3 loop is CASSAGTGLYEQYF. CDR3 DNA: TGTGCCAGCAGTGCCGGGACAGGGTTGTACGAGCAGTACTTC.

The chain is built from TRBV7-9 and TRBJ1-1; D unresolved. V was shortened by 4 bases and J by 11 bases, with 11 bases between the two germline ends. This CDR3 contains 11 residues. From germline, CDR1 is SEHNR and CDR2 FQNEAQ (reference sequence). CDR3 nucleotides: TGTGCCAGCAGCTACCGAAGTGGGGCTTTCTTT. Protein sequence: CASSYRSGAFF.

The count of this clone is one. The rearrangement links TRBV4-1 to TRBJ2-3; 9 bases align to TRBD2. After removal of 2 bases from V and 6 bases from J, the junction contained 6 bases not matched to a gene. CDR1 MGHRA and CDR2 YSYEKL come from the germline V gene. This CDR3 contains 15 residues. The CDR3 sequence: CASSQSPRGGDTQYF. CDR3 sequence (DNA): TGCGCCAGCAGCCAAAGCCCGCGGGGGGGGGATACGCAGTATTTT.

This chain uses TRBV7-2 with TRBJ2-3; D might be TRBD1 (6 bases). This CDR3 spans 18 amino acids. The germline CDR1 and CDR2 sequences are SGHTA and FQGNSA. Between the trimmed V and J ends, which lost 2 bases and 0 bases, there was a span of 18 bases. Here the CDR3 DNA reads TGTGCCAGCAGCTTAAGGAGGACAGCACGAACTAGCACAGATACGCAGTATTTT. Translation gives CASSLRRTARTSTDTQYF.

The chain links TRBV2 to TRBJ1-1; 7 bases are a match to TRBD1. V was pared by 2 bases and J by 1 base, with 4 bases of the junction left unmatched. CDR3 length: 15 amino acids. Germline-derived CDR1 and CDR2 are SNHLY and FYNNEI. For the CDR3, the DNA is TGTGCCAGCAGTGAAAGGCCAGGGGGGAACACTGAAGCTTTCTTT. Amino acids: CASSERPGGNTEAFF.

This chain links TRBV28 with TRBJ2-4, with 7 bases that match TRBD2. Germline values: CDR1 MDHEN, CDR2 SYDVKM. The CDR3 runs 16 residues. J lost 13 bases, V lost 2 bases, and 17 bases had no gene match. CDR3 amino acids: CASSLDPSGPKKGQYF. For the CDR3, the DNA is TGTGCCAGCAGTTTAGATCCTAGCGGCCCCAAAAAGGGGCAGTACTTC. Filled out from reference TRBV28 and TRBJ2-4, the complete variable domain reads DVKVTQSSRYLVKRTGEKVFLECVQDMDHENMFWYRQDPGLGLRLIYFSYDVKMKEKGDIPEGYSVSREKKERFSLILESASTNQTSMYLCASSLDPSGPKKGQYFGAGTRLSVL.

The chain recombines TRBV18 with TRBJ2-7, with 7 bases matching TRBD2. The germline CDR1 and CDR2 sequences are KGHSH and LQKENI. The CDR3 covers 17 residues. Germline trimming cut 3 bases from V and 6 bases from J; bases unmatched to any gene: 17. The CDR3 reads CASSPTPLEGGPLEQYF. CDR3 bases: TGTGCCAGCTCACCTACCCCTCTTGAGGGAGGGCCTCTCGAGCAGTACTTC.

The chain joins TRBV27 to TRBJ2-1; 7 nucleotides align to TRBD2. The length of the CDR3 is 18 residues. Germline CDR1 and CDR2: MNHEY and SMNVEV (reference sequence). Germline trimming cut 6 bases from V and 0 bases from J; bases unmatched to any gene: 14. The CDR3 protein is CASRASGVGKFSYNEQFF. CDR3 in DNA: TGTGCCAGCAGGGCTAGCGGAGTGGGGAAATTCTCCTACAATGAGCAGTTCTTC.